This entry describes one T cell receptor beta chain. As yet, its antigen is unknown. This entry comes from a study of cytomegalovirus exposure and HLA in healthy donors. V lost 3 bases to trimming and J lost 8 bases; unmatched junction nucleotides: 10. This CDR3 is built from 16 residues. The germline V gene has CDR1 SGDLS and CDR2 YYNGEE. The PCR was carried out with 60 Vbeta primers and 13 Jbeta primers. Sequencing used immunoSEQ multiplex PCR; TCRdb keeps in-frame clones, though not all of them. This sample yields 95,000 to 150,000 clones, of which roughly 78% are seen a single time; approximately 9% belongs to the top ten. Regarding the study as a whole: Three CMV-associated chains were confirmed in vitro to be specific for CMV antigens. Reports described diagnosis of cytomegalovirus status by the classifier as highly specific and sensitive. HLA alleles showed associations with about 17,000 TCR beta sequences in a later analysis, at a 0.05 false discovery rate. Productive rates of about 87% or about 30% were seen for most TCR beta V segments in an earlier analysis.

The rearrangement uses TRBV9 and TRBJ2-1; 11 bases are shared with TRBD1. What was sequenced was PBMCs. The sequence was obtained from a man aged 30 to 45 in good health and CMV-seropositive. In DNA form, the CDR3 reads TGTGCCAGCAGCGGATGGACAGGGGGCTTAAGGGATGAGCAGTTCTTC. This gives the protein CASSGWTGGLRDEQFF.